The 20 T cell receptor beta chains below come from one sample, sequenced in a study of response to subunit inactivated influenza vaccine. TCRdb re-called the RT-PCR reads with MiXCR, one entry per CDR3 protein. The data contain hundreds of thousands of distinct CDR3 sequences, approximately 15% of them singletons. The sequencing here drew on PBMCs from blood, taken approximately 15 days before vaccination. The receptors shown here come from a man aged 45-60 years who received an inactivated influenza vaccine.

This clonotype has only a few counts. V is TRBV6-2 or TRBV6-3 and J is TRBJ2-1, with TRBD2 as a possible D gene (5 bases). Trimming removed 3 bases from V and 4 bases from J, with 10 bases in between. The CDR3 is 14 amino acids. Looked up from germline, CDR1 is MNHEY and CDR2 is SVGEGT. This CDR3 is CASSYWRAYNEQFF. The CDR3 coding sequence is TGTGCCAGCAGTTATTGGCGGGCGTACAATGAGCAGTTCTTC.

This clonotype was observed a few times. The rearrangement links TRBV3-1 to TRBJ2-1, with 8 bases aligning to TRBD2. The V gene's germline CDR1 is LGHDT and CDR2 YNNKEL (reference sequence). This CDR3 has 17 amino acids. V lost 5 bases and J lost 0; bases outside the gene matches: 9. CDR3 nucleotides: TGTGCCAGCAGCTCTAGTGGGAGCGGGAGCTCCTACAATGAGCAGTTCTTC. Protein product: CASSSSGSGSSYNEQFF.

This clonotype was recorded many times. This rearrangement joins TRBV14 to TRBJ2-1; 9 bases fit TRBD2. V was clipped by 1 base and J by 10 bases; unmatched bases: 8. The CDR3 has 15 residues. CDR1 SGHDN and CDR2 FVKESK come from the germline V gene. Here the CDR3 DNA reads TGTGCCAGCAGCCAAGTAGGCGGGAGGGCTCGGGAGCAGTTCTTC. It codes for CASSQVGGRAREQFF. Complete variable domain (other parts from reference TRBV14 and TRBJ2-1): EAGVTQFPSHSVIEKGQTVTLRCDPISGHDNLYWYRRVMGKEIKFLLHFVKESKQDESGMPNNRFLAERTGGTYSTLKVQPAELEDSGVYFCASSQVGGRAREQFFGPGTRLTVL.

The CDR3 DNA sequence: TGCGCCAGCAGCCAACGTTCCGGGACAGGGCCCTACGAGCAGTACTTC. Its translation is CASSQRSGTGPYEQYF. The chain couples TRBV4-3 to TRBJ2-7; TRBD1 aligns across 9 bases. The J segment lost 2 bases and the V segment lost 2 bases, leaving 7 bases of the junction unmatched. CDR3 length: 16 amino acids. CDR1 is LGHNA, CDR2 YSLEER, per germline.

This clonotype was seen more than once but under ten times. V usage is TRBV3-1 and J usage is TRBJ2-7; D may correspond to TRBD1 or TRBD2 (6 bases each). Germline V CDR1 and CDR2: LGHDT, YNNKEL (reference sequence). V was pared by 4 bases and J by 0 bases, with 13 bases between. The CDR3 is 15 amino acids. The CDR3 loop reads CASSPLWGASYEQYF. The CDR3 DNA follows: TGTGCCAGCAGCCCCCTTTGGGGGGCCTCCTACGAGCAGTACTTC.

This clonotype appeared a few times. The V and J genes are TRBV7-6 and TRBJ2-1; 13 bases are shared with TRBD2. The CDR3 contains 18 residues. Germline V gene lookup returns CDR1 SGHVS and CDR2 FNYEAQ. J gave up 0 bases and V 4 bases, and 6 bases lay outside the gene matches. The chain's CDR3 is CASSSGLAGLSSYNEQFF. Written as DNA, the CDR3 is TGTGCCAGCAGCTCGGGACTAGCGGGACTCAGCTCCTACAATGAGCAGTTCTTC.

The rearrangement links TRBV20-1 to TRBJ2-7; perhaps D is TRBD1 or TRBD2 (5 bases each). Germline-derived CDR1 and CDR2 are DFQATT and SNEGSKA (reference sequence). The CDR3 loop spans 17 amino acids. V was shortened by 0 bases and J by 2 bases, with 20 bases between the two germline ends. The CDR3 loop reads CSARDVTLGAGPYEQYF. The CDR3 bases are TGCAGTGCTAGAGATGTCACGCTCGGGGCGGGCCCCTACGAGCAGTACTTC.

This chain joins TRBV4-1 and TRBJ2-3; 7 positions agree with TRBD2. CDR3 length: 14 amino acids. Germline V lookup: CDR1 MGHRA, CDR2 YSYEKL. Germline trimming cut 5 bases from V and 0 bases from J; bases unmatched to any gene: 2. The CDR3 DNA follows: TGCGCCAGCAGCAAGGGACTAAGCACAGATACGCAGTATTTT. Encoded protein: CASSKGLSTDTQYF.

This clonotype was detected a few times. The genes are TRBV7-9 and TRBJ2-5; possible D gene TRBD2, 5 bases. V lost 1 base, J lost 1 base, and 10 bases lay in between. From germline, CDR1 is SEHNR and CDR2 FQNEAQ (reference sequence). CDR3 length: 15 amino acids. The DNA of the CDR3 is TGTGCCAGCAGCTTAGGTGGCGGACTCCAAGAGACCCAGTACTTC. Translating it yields CASSLGGGLQETQYF.

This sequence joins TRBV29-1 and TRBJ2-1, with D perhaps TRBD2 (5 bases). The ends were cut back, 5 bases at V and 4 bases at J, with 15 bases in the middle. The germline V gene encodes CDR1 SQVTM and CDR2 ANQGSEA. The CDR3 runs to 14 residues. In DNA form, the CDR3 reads TGCAGCGTTCGCGGACTTGCGGTATACAATGAGCAGTTCTTC. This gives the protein CSVRGLAVYNEQFF.

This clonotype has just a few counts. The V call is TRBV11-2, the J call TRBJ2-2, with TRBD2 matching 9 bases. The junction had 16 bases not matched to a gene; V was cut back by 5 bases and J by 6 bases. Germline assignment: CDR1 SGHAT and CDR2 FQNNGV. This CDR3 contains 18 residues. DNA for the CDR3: TGTGCCAGCAGCACGGGACTACTAAGCGGGAGGAGGGCCGGGGAGCTGTTTTTT. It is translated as CASSTGLLSGRRAGELFF.

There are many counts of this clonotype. CDR3 coding DNA: TGTGCCACCAGCGGGAGGGAGGCCAACAATTACAATGAGCAGTTCTTC. Translated: CATSGREANNYNEQFF. The chain uses TRBV15 and TRBJ2-1; 7 positions match TRBD2. The V and J ends lost 5 bases and 4 bases, in that order; junction bases with no gene match: 11. The germline V gene encodes CDR1 LNHNV and CDR2 YYDKDF (reference sequence). The CDR3 has 16 residues.

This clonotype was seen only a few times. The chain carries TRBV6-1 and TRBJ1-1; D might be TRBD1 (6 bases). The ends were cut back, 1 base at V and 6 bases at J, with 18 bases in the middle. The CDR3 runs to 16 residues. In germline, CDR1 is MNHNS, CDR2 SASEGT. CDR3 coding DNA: TGTGCCAGCAGTGAAGTCGTCGGCAGGGGTCCACCTGAAGCTTTCTTT. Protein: CASSEVVGRGPPEAFF.

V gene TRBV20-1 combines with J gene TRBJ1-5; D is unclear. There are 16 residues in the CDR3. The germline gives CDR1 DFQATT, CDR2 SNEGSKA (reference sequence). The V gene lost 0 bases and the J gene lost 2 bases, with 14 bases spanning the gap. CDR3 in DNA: TGCAGTGCTAGAGATCGGAGGAGCCTTGGCAATCAGCCCCAGCATTTT. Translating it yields CSARDRRSLGNQPQHF.

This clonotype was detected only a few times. The CDR3 sequence: CASSLAFLREVEGKQFF. The CDR3 DNA reads as TGTGCCAGCAGCTTAGCGTTTTTGCGGGAGGTGGAGGGGAAGCAGTTCTTC. The chain recombines TRBV7-8 with TRBJ2-1; the match to TRBD2 covers 8 bases. The J segment lost 11 bases and the V segment lost 0 bases, leaving 15 bases of the junction unmatched. This CDR3 region has 17 residues. Germline lookup yields CDR1 SGHVS and CDR2 FQNEAQ.

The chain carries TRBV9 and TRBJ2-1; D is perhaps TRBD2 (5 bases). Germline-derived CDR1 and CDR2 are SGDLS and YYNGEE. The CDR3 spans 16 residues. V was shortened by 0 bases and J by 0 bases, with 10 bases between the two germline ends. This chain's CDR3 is CASSVGVGLSYNEQFF. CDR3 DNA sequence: TGTGCCAGCAGCGTAGGCGTCGGACTCTCCTACAATGAGCAGTTCTTC.

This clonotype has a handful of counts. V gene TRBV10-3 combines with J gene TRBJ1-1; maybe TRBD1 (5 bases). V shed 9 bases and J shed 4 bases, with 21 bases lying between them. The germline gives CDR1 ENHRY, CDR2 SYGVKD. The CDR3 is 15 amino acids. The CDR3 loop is CAIRTQTAGATEAFF. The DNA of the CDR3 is TGTGCCATTCGGACACAGACTGCTGGGGCCACTGAAGCTTTCTTT.

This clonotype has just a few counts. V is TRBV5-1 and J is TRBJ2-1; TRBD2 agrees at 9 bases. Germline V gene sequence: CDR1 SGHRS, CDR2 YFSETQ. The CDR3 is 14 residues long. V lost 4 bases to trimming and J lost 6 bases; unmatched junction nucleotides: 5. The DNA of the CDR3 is TGCGCCAGCAGCGGGGGACTAGCTGGCAATGAGCAGTTCTTC. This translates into CASSGGLAGNEQFF.

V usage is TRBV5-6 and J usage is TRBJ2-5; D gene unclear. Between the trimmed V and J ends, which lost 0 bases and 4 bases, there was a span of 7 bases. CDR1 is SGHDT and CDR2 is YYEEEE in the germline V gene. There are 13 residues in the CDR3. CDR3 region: CASSLVPRETQYF. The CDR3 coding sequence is TGTGCCAGCAGCTTGGTCCCCCGAGAGACCCAGTACTTC. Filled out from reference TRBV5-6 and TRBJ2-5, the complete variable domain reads DAGVTQSPTHLIKTRGQQVTLRCSPKSGHDTVSWYQQALGQGPQFIFQYYEEEERQRGNFPDRFSGHQFPNYSSELNVNALLLGDSALYLCASSLVPRETQYFGPGTRLLVL.

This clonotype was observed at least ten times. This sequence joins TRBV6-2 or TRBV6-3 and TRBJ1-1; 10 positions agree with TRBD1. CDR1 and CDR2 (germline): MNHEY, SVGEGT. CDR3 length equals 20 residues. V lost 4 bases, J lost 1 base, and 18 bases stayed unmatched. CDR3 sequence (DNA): TGTGCCAGCAGTTCTCCACCCCTCGGGACAGGGGAGGAGTGGAACACTGAAGCTTTCTTT. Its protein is CASSSPPLGTGEEWNTEAFF.